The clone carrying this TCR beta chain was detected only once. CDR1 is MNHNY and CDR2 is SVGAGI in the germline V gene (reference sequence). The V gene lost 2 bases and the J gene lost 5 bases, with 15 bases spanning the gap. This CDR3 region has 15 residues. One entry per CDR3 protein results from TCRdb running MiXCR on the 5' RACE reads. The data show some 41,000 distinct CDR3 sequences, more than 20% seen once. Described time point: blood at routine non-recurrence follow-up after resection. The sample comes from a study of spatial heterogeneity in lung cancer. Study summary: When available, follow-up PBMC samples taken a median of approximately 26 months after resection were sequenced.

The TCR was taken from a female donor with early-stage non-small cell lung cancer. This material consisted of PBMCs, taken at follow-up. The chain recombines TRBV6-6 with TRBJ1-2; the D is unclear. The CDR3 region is CASSYPPGRPYGYTF. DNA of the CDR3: TGTGCCAGCAGTTACCCCCCCGGGCGGCCTTATGGCTACACCTTC.